This T cell receptor (beta chain) was profiled in a study of blood T cell repertoires in COVID-19. Study context: Samples came from the United States, Italy and Spain, spanning acute and convalescent COVID-19. Sources were T cells, B-cell-depleted T cells, or PBMCs; the material itself was cDNA or gDNA.

Recruits, aged about 18 to 95 years, lived in 24 US areas. Two consecutive negative NP/OP PCR tests, clearance, or resolved symptoms defined Cohort 3 recovery. Some clones are missing from TCRdb's copy, which holds only in-frame ones; the method was immunoSEQ multiplex PCR. This table has 400,000 or so clones, around 91% appearing once. The CDR3 length is 15 residues. Germline values: CDR1 MDHEN, CDR2 SYDVKM. Trimming stripped 4 bases from V and 6 bases from J, with 13 bases between. This TCR was sampled from a man between 18 and 35 years old who had recovered from COVID-19. The sample taken for sequencing was PBMCs or T cells enriched from blood (not recorded which). The rearrangement links TRBV28 to TRBJ1-6; D perhaps matches TRBD1 (5 bases). CDR3 protein: CASSSGDSSNSPLHF. The CDR3 nucleotides are TGTGCCAGCAGTTCCGGGGACTCATCTAATTCACCCCTCCACTTT.